One and the same sample provided the 11 T cell receptor beta chains below, sequenced in a study of cytomegalovirus exposure and HLA in healthy donors. In the PCR, 60 Vbeta and 13 Jbeta primers were used. Measured with immunoSEQ multiplex PCR; TCRdb has only the in-frame clones, and not every one. The table shows over 200,000 clones, with 70% to 80% occurring only once. The sample comprised PBMCs. These receptors were obtained from a woman aged 55-69 years in good health and CMV-seropositive.

J is TRBJ1-2 and V is TRBV28; D unresolved. Per the germline V gene, CDR1 is MDHEN and CDR2 is SYDVKM. The germline V and J ends were trimmed by 8 bases and 5 bases, with 15 bases remaining between them. The CDR3 is 13 residues long. CDR3 amino acids: CASRPGIIYGYTF. CDR3 in DNA: TGTGCCAGCCGCCCGGGGATCATATATGGCTACACCTTC.

The chain uses TRBV18 and TRBJ1-3; possible D gene TRBD1, 6 bases. V lost 0 bases and J 0 bases, leaving 21 bases between the germline ends. The CDR3 has 20 amino acids. Germline V gives CDR1 KGHSH, CDR2 LQKENI. The CDR3 DNA sequence: TGTGCCAGCTCACCACCGGGGGCGTCCAGAACCCCAACCTCTGGAAACACCATATATTTT. Translation gives CASSPPGASRTPTSGNTIYF.

The chain joins TRBV4-3 to TRBJ1-1; TRBD1 is a possible D gene (6 bases). Deletions cut 1 base from V and 4 bases from J, with 13 bases between. Germline CDR1 is LGHNA and CDR2 is YSLEER. The CDR3 covers 15 residues. This chain's CDR3 is CASSQARTVSTEAFF. CDR3 coding DNA: TGCGCCAGCAGCCAAGCTAGGACAGTTTCCACTGAAGCTTTCTTT.

The chain uses TRBV11-1 and TRBJ2-3; 8 bases match TRBD1. With 0 bases clipped from V and 5 bases from J, the junction kept 7 bases outside the gene matches. CDR1 is SGHAT and CDR2 is FQDESV in the germline V gene (reference sequence). This CDR3 is 16 amino acids long. As DNA, the CDR3 is TGTGCCAGCAGCTTAGCTGGGGACAGGAGGGTAGATACGCAGTATTTT. It encodes CASSLAGDRRVDTQYF. Full variable domain (rest looked up from reference TRBV11-1 and TRBJ2-3): EAEVAQSPRYKITEKSQAVAFWCDPISGHATLYWYRQILGQGPELLVQFQDESVVDDSQLPKDRFSAERLKGVDSTLKIQPAELGDSAMYLCASSLAGDRRVDTQYFGPGTRLTVL.

J is TRBJ2-7 and V is TRBV30; tentatively, D is TRBD2 (6 bases). V shed 6 bases and J shed 3 bases, with 18 bases lying between them. The germline gives CDR1 GTSNPN, CDR2 SVGIG (reference sequence). The CDR3 consists of 14 residues. Written as DNA, the CDR3 is TGTGCCTGCGCAGGGACTCCACCTTACTACGAGCAGTACTTC. Translating gives CACAGTPPYYEQYF. Combining the CDR3 with reference TRBV30 and TRBJ2-7 gives the whole variable domain SQTIHQWPATLVQPVGSPLSLECTVEGTSNPNLYWYRQAAGRGLQLLFYSVGIGQISSEVPQNLSASRPQDRQFILSSKKLLLSDSGFYLCACAGTPPYYEQYFGPGTRLTVT.

The chain recombines TRBV13 with TRBJ1-1; possibly TRBD1 for D (5 bases). The CDR3 covers 11 residues. CDR1 and CDR2 (germline): PRHDT, FYEKMQ (reference sequence). V was cut by 2 bases and J by 11 bases, with 9 bases left in between. The CDR3 DNA follows: TGTGCCAGCAGCTTACGGACAAAGGCTTTCTTT. Protein product: CASSLRTKAFF.

The chain has TRBV7-9 and TRBJ1-4; tentatively, D is TRBD1 (6 bases). The V gene's germline CDR1 is SEHNR and CDR2 FQNEAQ (reference sequence). The CDR3 runs 14 residues. V lost 1 base and J lost 7, with 10 bases in between. CDR3 residues: CASSLGTGIEKLFF. The CDR3 DNA is TGTGCCAGCAGCTTAGGTACAGGGATTGAAAAACTGTTTTTT.

In its sample, this clone was seen once. The germline gene is not matched at one end of the junction; a read error may be the cause. The rearrangement joins TRBV7-9 to TRBJ2-2; 7 bases match TRBD2. The CDR3 has 16 amino acids. The germline gives CDR1 SEHNR, CDR2 FQNEAQ (reference sequence). The CDR3 DNA is TGTGCCGGCAGCTTAGGGGCGGGAGAGAACACCGGGGAGCTGTTTTTT. Translating it yields CAGSLGAGENTGELFF.

The V call is TRBV5-4, the J call TRBJ2-2, with a possible D match to TRBD2 (5 bases). CDR3 length equals 15 residues. Trimming shortened V by 0 bases and J by 5 bases, and 11 bases separated the two germline ends. From germline, CDR1 is SGHNT and CDR2 YYREEE (reference sequence). CDR3 DNA: TGTGCCAGCAGCTTGGGTAGTACTAGGACCGGGGAGCTGTTTTTT. It translates to CASSLGSTRTGELFF.

In nucleotides, the CDR3 is TGTGCCAGCTCACGAAACAGGGCGAGTTATGAAAAACTGTTTTTT. This codes for CASSRNRASYEKLFF. J is TRBJ1-4 and V is TRBV18; possible D gene TRBD1, 6 bases. V lost 4 bases, J lost 6 bases, and 15 bases lay in between. The CDR3 loop spans 15 amino acids. Per germline, CDR1 KGHSH and CDR2 LQKENI.

V usage is TRBV2 and J usage is TRBJ2-5; 10 bases match TRBD2. CDR1 and CDR2 (germline): SNHLY, FYNNEI. The CDR3 is 14 amino acids. V gave up 7 bases and J gave up 1 base; unmatched junction bases: 3. The CDR3 sequence is CASNGLAVQETQYF. For the CDR3, the DNA is TGTGCCAGCAATGGACTAGCGGTCCAAGAGACCCAGTACTTC.